Sequencing of this T cell receptor (beta chain) was carried out in a study of blood T cell repertoires in COVID-19 (dated by TCRdb to the early 2020s). For the wider study: The collaborator samples originated in the United States, Italy and Spain and spanned the acute and convalescent phases of COVID-19. The prospective study material was composed of cDNA or gDNA derived from T cells, B-cell-depleted T cells, or PBMCs. The samples were drawn from two sources: the first 160 participants of the ongoing ImmuneRACE study, and some 1,300 subjects contributed by 6 global collaborators. Deeply sampled blood TCRbeta repertoires from subjects exposed to, actively infected with, or recovered from COVID-19 were included in the dataset. A de-identified subject ID, COVID-19 status, age in years and sex were almost always included in the sample metadata. Where HLA class I and class II types were available, the types were taken from metadata supplied by the sample provider, not from assay-based typing. A freely available public database, intended as a resource for researchers studying the immune response to SARS-CoV-2, is where the repertoires were released.

Notes on this clone: The antigen it binds to is not known. Base qualities are not at hand, and no much larger clone is one base apart.

Whole blood was collected in K2EDTA tubes by collaborating institutions according to the institutions' own protocols. For TCRbeta analysis, collaborator samples were shipped as frozen whole blood, as isolated PBMCs, or as DNA extracted from either sample type. TCRbeta CDR3 regions were amplified from genomic DNA by means of the immunoSEQ Assay, a bias-controlled multiplex PCR. The original methods were these. The number of nucleated cells in each sample was estimated by amplification of reference gene primers within the assay. Sequence reads were collapsed and filtered to measure the absolute abundance of every unique TCRbeta CDR3 rearrangement. For each sample, productive Simpson clonality was calculated as the square root of Simpson's diversity index over productive rearrangements. Entries here come from immuneACCESS through TCRdb and include only in-frame sequences with V and J called. Some clones fail to appear in such tables; in the studies checked, an unresolved V gene covers under half of the shortfall, and the cause of the remainder is unknown. The D gene and trimming were derived from the DNA, and the V and J assignments and clone size from that table. The sample has over 100,000 clones on record, approximately 80% of them singletons. The ten most abundant clones make up more than 20% of the sample.

The study at large found these results: The amount of clinical and demographic metadata varied by source and participant and was provided uncurated.

From V the trimming removes 5 bases and from J it removes 9 bases, while the gene matches leave 3 bases of the junction unaccounted for. The germline V gene sets CDR1 to MGHDK and CDR2 to SYGVNS. The CDR3 goes from the cysteine to the phenylalanine over 12 residues. The read is trimmed to its CDR3 DNA, 36 bases read in frame from base 1. The sequence derives from a man between 60 and 75 years old with acute or convalescent COVID-19. What was sequenced was peripheral blood. The sequence is built from TRBV25-1 and TRBJ2-2; 7 middle bases align to TRBD1. The CDR3 sequence is CASSQGERELFF. The sequence in DNA is TGTGCCAGCAGTCAGGGGGAGCGGGAGCTGTTTTTT.